The entry below describes one T cell receptor beta chain. Its antigen is as yet unknown. The sample is drawn from a study of T cell responses to AZD1222 COVID-19 vaccine. The CDR3 has 15 amino acids. V trimming: 5 bases; J trimming: 4 bases; junction bases outside the gene matches: 9. Germline V lookup: CDR1 SGHAT, CDR2 FQNNGV. Points from the study as a whole: Clonal diversity may have been underestimated in mostly white British donors. Among AZD1222 vaccinees, only 5 or 6 were seropositive at baseline. After the peak T cell response, and only then, were repertoires sampled. Among vaccine-associated CD4 TCRs, coverage spanned spike, with dominance at 160-218 and 743-854.

The data were produced by immunoSEQ multiplex PCR, yet TCRdb's version contains in-frame clones alone and is incomplete. This repertoire shows some 120,000 clones, roughly 91% found once; its top ten account for over 8.5%. The sequencing used peripheral blood, collected on day 0 of MenACWY control vaccination. The receptor was isolated from an adult in good health. The chain joins TRBV11-2 to TRBJ1-2, with 8 bases matching TRBD1. The CDR3 is CASSQGQGASYGYTF. CDR3 bases: TGTGCCAGCAGCCAGGGGCAGGGGGCCAGCTATGGCTACACCTTC.